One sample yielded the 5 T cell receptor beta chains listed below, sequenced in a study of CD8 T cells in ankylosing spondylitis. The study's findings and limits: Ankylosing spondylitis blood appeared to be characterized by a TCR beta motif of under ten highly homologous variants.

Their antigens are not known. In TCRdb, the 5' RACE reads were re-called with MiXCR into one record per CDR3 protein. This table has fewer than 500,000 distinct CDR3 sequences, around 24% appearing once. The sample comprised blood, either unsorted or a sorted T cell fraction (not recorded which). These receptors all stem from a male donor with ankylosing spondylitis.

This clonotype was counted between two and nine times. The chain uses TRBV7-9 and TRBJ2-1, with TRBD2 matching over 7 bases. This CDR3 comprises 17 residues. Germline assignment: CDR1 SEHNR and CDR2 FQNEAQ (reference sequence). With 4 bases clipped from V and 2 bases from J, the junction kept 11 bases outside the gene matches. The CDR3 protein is CASSSSDGGSTYNEQFF. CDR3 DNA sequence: TGTGCCAGCAGCTCCTCTGACGGCGGGAGCACCTACAATGAGCAGTTCTTC.

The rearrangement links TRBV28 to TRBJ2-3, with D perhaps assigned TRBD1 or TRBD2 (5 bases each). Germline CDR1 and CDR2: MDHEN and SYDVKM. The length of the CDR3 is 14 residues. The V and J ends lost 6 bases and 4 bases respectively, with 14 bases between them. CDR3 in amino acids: CASSLRGVPDTQYF. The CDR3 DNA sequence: TGTGCCAGCAGCCTAAGGGGAGTTCCAGATACGCAGTATTTT.

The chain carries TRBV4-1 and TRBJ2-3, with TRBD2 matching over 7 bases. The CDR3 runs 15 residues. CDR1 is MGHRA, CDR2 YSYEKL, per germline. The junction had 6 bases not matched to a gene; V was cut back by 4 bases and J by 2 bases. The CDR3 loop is CASSPAGTYTDTQYF. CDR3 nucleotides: TGCGCCAGCAGCCCAGCGGGGACCTACACAGATACGCAGTATTTT.

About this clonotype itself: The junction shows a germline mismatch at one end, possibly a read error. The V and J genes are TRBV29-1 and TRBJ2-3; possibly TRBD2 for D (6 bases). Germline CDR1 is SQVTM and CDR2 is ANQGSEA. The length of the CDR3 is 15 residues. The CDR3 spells CSVGREGSGTDKQYF. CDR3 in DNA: TGCAGCGTTGGGCGGGAAGGCTCTGGCACAGATAAGCAGTATTTT.

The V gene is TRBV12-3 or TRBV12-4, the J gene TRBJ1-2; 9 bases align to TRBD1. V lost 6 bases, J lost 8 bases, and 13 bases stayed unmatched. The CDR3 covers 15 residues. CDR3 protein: CASRGAGTGPRGYTF. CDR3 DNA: TGTGCCAGCAGAGGCGCCGGGACAGGGCCCCGGGGCTACACCTTC.